This T cell receptor (beta chain) was found in a study of blood T cells in healthy people across ages. For the study at large: Roughly one uniquely barcoded beta molecule per two T cells was captured. Findings of the study overall: Aged donors had fewer naive CD4+ cells and lower diversity than long-lived donors.

Trimming took 5 bases from V and 5 from J, leaving 12 bases between them. CDR3 size: 12 residues. The V gene's germline CDR1 is SQVTM and CDR2 ANQGSEA. Researchers report isolating at least 6.5 million PBMCs per sample. This clonotype was observed many times. The target antigen is unknown. The second PCR ran about 7 to 12 cycles with a sample-barcoded 5' primer and J-beta primers. The template-switch adaptor, which had 12 random nucleotides, put a tag on each cDNA molecule. TCRdb passed the 5' RACE reads through MiXCR, listing each CDR3 protein once. The repertoire consists of about 1.6 million distinct CDR3 sequences, with roughly 32% occurring once and the leading ten covering over 9%.

Sequences were obtained from blood. The V call is TRBV29-1, the J call TRBJ2-5; D is ambiguous. This clonotype originated in a woman aged 25 to 39 in good health. CDR3 sequence: CSVQAGSETQYF. The CDR3 DNA reads as TGCAGCGTTCAGGCAGGCAGCGAGACCCAGTACTTC.